These T cell receptor beta chains were read from a single sample in a study of beta chain features in type 1 diabetes. Produced via immunoSEQ multiplex PCR; TCRdb's table is partial and in-frame only. The sample lists about 130,000 clones; 9% to 9.5% were seen once. Sequences were obtained from central memory CD4+ T cells from blood. The receptors derive from a man aged 18-30 years in good health. Each CDR3 is given with its conserved first and last residue. A D gene is named only where the DNA matches it firmly. The size of a clone is reported for some rows only, either as once, few or many, or as a class for expanded clones.

TRBV7-3,TRBJ2-5,few,-,TGTGCCAGCAGCCAGTGGGAGACCCAGTACTTC,CASSQWETQYF
TRBV7-2,TRBJ2-7,-,TRBD1,TGTGCCAGCAGCTCCGGGACAGGGGGCCGCGAGCAGTACTTC,CASSSGTGGREQYF
TRBV4-3,TRBJ1-2,-,TRBD1,TGCGCCAGCAGCCACCCGGGACAGGGGGCGGGAGGCTACACCTTC,CASSHPGQGAGGYTF
TRBV4-1,TRBJ2-5,few,TRBD1,TGCGCCAGCAGCCGAGGGACAGGGGGCGCGGAGACCCAGTACTTC,CASSRGTGGAETQYF
TRBV27,TRBJ2-7,few,TRBD1,TGTGCCAGCAGTTCCGGCGGGACAGGGGAGATCGAGCAGTACTTC,CASSSGGTGEIEQYF
TRBV11-2,TRBJ2-5,few,-,TGTGCCAGCAGCTCGCAGTTGGAAGAGACCCAGTACTTC,CASSSQLEETQYF
TRBV18,TRBJ1-2,few,-,TGTGCCAGCTCACCACCGTTCATACAGAACTATGGCTACACCTTC,CASSPPFIQNYGYTF
TRBV4-1,TRBJ2-1,few,TRBD2,TGCGCCAGCAGCCCTAGCCTAGCGGGGGGCCTACAAGATGAGCAGTTCTTC,CASSPSLAGGLQDEQFF
TRBV7-2,TRBJ1-3,few,-,TGTGCCAGCAGCTTATCGGGGGGCTCTGGAAACACCATATATTTT,CASSLSGGSGNTIYF
TRBV4-1,TRBJ1-2,-,TRBD1,TGCGCCAGCAGCCACGAAGGGACAGGGGGTAACTATGGCTACACCTTC,CASSHEGTGGNYGYTF
TRBV7-7,TRBJ2-5,-,-,TGTGCCAGCAGCCAGGCACACCAAGAGACCCAGTACTTC,CASSQAHQETQYF
TRBV25-1,TRBJ1-6,many,TRBD1,TGTGCCAGCAGTGAATCGACAGGGAGCCTCTCACCCCTCCACTTT,CASSESTGSLSPLHF
TRBV21-1,TRBJ2-7,-,-,TGTGCCAGCAGCAAAGAGCGCGGGGGCCCCAACGAGCAGTACTTC,CASSKERGGPNEQYF
TRBV4-2,TRBJ1-1,-,TRBD1,TGTGCCAGCAGGCCCGGGACAGGGAACACTGAAGCTTTCTTT,CASRPGTGNTEAFF
TRBV4-1,TRBJ2-7,-,TRBD2,TGCGCCAGCAGCGAAAATTGGGGGGGATTCTACGAGCAGTACTTC,CASSENWGGFYEQYF
TRBV19,TRBJ2-7,-,TRBD1,TGTGCCAGTAGTATAGAGGGTTTGGACAGGCCCTACGAGCAGTACTTC,CASSIEGLDRPYEQYF
TRBV6-5,TRBJ2-2,-,-,TGTGCCAGCAGGCAGGCCACCGGGGAGCTGTTTTTT,CASRQATGELFF
TRBV18,TRBJ1-6,-,TRBD1,TGTGCCAGCTACGCGGGACAGAATTCACCCCTCCACTTT,CASYAGQNSPLHF
TRBV7-2,TRBJ2-7,many,-,TGTGCCAGCAGCACCGGACTAACCTACGAGCAGTACTTC,CASSTGLTYEQYF